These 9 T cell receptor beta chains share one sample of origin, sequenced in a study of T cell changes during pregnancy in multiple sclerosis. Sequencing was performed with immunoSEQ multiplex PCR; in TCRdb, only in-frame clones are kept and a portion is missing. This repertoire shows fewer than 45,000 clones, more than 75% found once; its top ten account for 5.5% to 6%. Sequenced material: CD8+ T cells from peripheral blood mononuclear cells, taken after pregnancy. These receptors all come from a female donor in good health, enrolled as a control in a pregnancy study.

DNA of the CDR3: TGTGCCAGCAGCTTAAGGGGTCTCTACGAGCAGTACTTC. The encoded protein is CASSLRGLYEQYF. The rearrangement links TRBV7-2 to TRBJ2-7, with D tentatively TRBD1 (5 bases). The CDR3 is 13 amino acids. Per germline, CDR1 SGHTA and CDR2 FQGNSA. The V and J ends lost 2 bases and 3 bases respectively, with 8 bases between them.

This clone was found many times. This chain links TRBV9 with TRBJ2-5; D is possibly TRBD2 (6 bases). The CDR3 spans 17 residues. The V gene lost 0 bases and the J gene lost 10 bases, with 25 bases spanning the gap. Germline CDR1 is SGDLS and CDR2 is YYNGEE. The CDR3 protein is CASSVGGTPREGEDQYF. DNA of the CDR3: TGTGCCAGCAGCGTAGGGGGGACTCCTAGAGAGGGAGAGGACCAGTACTTC.

In nucleotides, the CDR3 is TGTGCCAGTCAAACAGGAAGAAATTCACCCCTCCACTTT. This gives the protein CASQTGRNSPLHF. V is TRBV19 and J is TRBJ1-6; perhaps TRBD1 as D (5 bases). V gave up 8 bases and J gave up 7 bases, with 12 bases separating them. The CDR3 sequence is 13 residues long. Germline-derived CDR1 and CDR2 are LNHDA and SQIVND (reference sequence).

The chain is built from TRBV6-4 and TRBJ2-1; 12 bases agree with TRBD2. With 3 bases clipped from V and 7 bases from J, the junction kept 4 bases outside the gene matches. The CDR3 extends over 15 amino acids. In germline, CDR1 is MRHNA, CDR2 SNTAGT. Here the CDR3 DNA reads TGTGCCAGCAGTGATCGTCTAGCGGGGGGGAATGAGCAGTTCTTC. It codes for CASSDRLAGGNEQFF.

The CDR3 spells CASSFLGGTSGGAPDTQYF. The CDR3 region has the DNA TGTGCCAGCAGTTTCCTCGGTGGAACTAGCGGGGGGGCCCCAGATACGCAGTATTTT. The rearrangement joins TRBV28 to TRBJ2-3, with 13 bases matching TRBD2. J gave up 4 bases and V 3 bases, and 13 bases lay outside the gene matches. This CDR3 has 19 amino acids. Germline CDR1 reads MDHEN; CDR2 reads SYDVKM.

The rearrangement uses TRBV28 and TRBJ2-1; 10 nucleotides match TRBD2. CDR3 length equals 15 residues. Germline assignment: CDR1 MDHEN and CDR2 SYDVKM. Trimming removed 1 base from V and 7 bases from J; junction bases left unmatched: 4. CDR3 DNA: TGTGCCAGCAGTTTATTCTTAGCGGGGGGTAATGAGCAGTTCTTC. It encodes CASSLFLAGGNEQFF.

For the CDR3, the DNA is TGTGCCAGCAGTGAAGCGGACAGATTTTACGAGCAGTACTTC. The encoded protein is CASSEADRFYEQYF. V gene TRBV6-1 combines with J gene TRBJ2-7; D may be TRBD1 (6 bases). Trimming shortened V by 0 bases and J by 4 bases, and 10 bases separated the two germline ends. CDR1 and CDR2 (germline): MNHNS, SASEGT. The CDR3 extends over 14 amino acids.

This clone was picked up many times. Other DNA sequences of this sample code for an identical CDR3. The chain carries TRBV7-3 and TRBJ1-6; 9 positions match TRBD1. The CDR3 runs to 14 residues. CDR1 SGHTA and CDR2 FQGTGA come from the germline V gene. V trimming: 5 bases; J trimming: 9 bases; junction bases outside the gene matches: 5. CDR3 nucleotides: TGTGCCAGCAGCCCGGGACAGGGAAGTTCACCCCTCCACTTT. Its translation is CASSPGQGSSPLHF.

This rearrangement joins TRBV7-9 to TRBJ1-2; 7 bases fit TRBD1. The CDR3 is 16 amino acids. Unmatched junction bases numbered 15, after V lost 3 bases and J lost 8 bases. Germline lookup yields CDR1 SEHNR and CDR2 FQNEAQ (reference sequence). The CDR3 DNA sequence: TGTGCCAGCAGCTTCGAGAGAAAACAGGGGAGCTGGGGCTACACCTTC. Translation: CASSFERKQGSWGYTF.